The 28 T cell receptor beta chains below were found in one sample sequenced in a study of spatial heterogeneity in lung cancer. Time point here: sample taken at primary tumor resection. The input material, whole RNA from tumor, nontumor lung or frozen PBMC, was sequenced unsorted. From the 5' RACE reads, TCRdb called clonotypes with MiXCR, one entry per CDR3 protein. The sample has fewer than 55,000 distinct CDR3 sequences; 7.5% to 8% are singletons. The input for sequencing was PBMCs, taken at surgery. Receptor source: a female donor with early-stage non-small cell lung cancer.

This clonotype was counted only a few times. CDR3 region: CASSLQVTDTQYF. CDR3 DNA sequence: TGTGCCAGCAGCTTGCAGGTCACAGATACGCAGTATTTT. This sequence joins TRBV11-2 and TRBJ2-3, with D unclear. Germline CDR1 is SGHAT and CDR2 is FQNNGV. V lost 3 bases to trimming and J lost 2 bases, with 6 bases between them. The CDR3 is made up of 13 amino acids.

This clonotype was observed a handful of times. The chain links TRBV7-2 to TRBJ2-5, with TRBD2 identical over 12 bases. CDR1 and CDR2 (germline): SGHTA, FQGNSA. The V gene end was trimmed by 4 bases and the J gene end by 5 bases; junction bases not matched to a gene: 5. This CDR3 spans 15 amino acids. The CDR3 DNA sequence: TGTGCCAGCAGCTCTACTAGCGGGGGGATGGAGACCCAGTACTTC. This sequence encodes CASSSTSGGMETQYF.

This clonotype was recorded many times. The chain recombines TRBV7-9 with TRBJ2-3, with 8 bases matching TRBD2. CDR3 length equals 14 residues. The trim removed 4 bases at V and 5 bases at J, leaving 5 bases unmatched. The germline V gene has CDR1 SEHNR and CDR2 FQNEAQ (reference sequence). In DNA, the CDR3 is TGTGCCAGCAGCTCCCGGGGGGGCATAGATACGCAGTATTTT. This codes for CASSSRGGIDTQYF.

The sample holds many counts of this clonotype. The chain joins TRBV19 to TRBJ2-4; D call uncertain. Germline V gene data show CDR1 as LNHDA and CDR2 as SQIVND (reference sequence). The CDR3 loop spans 14 amino acids. V was pared by 5 bases and J by 3 bases, with 11 bases between. The CDR3 sequence is CASSYPGDKNIQYF. CDR3 DNA sequence: TGTGCCAGTAGTTATCCGGGTGACAAAAACATTCAGTACTTC.

This clonotype was seen at least ten times. V gene TRBV20-1 combines with J gene TRBJ2-1; 7 positions agree with TRBD2. CDR1 and CDR2 (germline): DFQATT, SNEGSKA (reference sequence). V lost 3 bases and J lost 8; bases outside the gene matches: 13. CDR3 length equals 15 residues. Here the CDR3 reads CSARSLRGEVHEQFF. In DNA, the CDR3 is TGCAGTGCTAGGAGCCTCCGGGGGGAGGTCCATGAGCAGTTCTTC.

This sequence joins TRBV9 and TRBJ2-6, with 9 bases fitting TRBD1. Germline CDR1 and CDR2: SGDLS and YYNGEE. The CDR3 is 17 amino acids. V gave up 2 bases and J gave up 0 bases; unmatched junction bases: 3. The CDR3 DNA reads as TGTGCCAGCAGCGTTGGACAGGGGCCCTCTGGGGCCAACGTCCTGACTTTC. It yields the protein CASSVGQGPSGANVLTF.

This chain links TRBV10-1 with TRBJ2-3, with D possibly called TRBD1 or TRBD2 (5 bases each). This CDR3 has 15 residues. Germline loops: CDR1 WNHNN, CDR2 SYGVQD (reference sequence). The V end was cut by 3 bases, the J end by 0 bases, with 10 bases between. CDR3 nucleotides: TGCGCCAGCAGTGACCCGGGACCCAGCACAGATACGCAGTATTTT. Translation: CASSDPGPSTDTQYF.

This clonotype was seen ten or more times. The chain recombines TRBV7-8 with TRBJ2-7; 8 nucleotides line up with TRBD2. V was pared by 0 bases and J by 2 bases, with 6 bases of the junction left unmatched. Per the germline V gene, CDR1 is SGHVS and CDR2 is FQNEAQ. CDR3 length: 16 amino acids. As DNA, the CDR3 is TGTGCCAGCAGCTTAGCTCAGCGGGGGTTTACCTACGAGCAGTACTTC. It is translated as CASSLAQRGFTYEQYF.

This clonotype was picked up many times. The rearrangement links TRBV7-8 to TRBJ2-3; D is possibly TRBD2 (5 bases). Germline V lookup: CDR1 SGHVS, CDR2 FQNEAQ. V was shortened by 0 bases and J by 1 base, with 11 bases between the two germline ends. CDR3 size: 16 residues. In DNA, the CDR3 is TGTGCCAGCAGCTTAGCGCGGGCAGGCGGCACAGATACGCAGTATTTT. Translating it yields CASSLARAGGTDTQYF.

The sample holds many counts of this clonotype. The V call is TRBV7-2, the J call TRBJ2-1; 14 bases fit TRBD2. The CDR3 runs 16 residues. The germline gives CDR1 SGHTA, CDR2 FQGNSA. The V segment lost 7 bases and the J segment 10 bases; nucleotides outside the gene matches: 12. CDR3 bases: TGTGCCAGCACCCCATCGACTAGCGGGGGGGCATTCGAGCAGTTCTTC. Encoded protein: CASTPSTSGGAFEQFF.

The rearrangement links TRBV6-2 or TRBV6-3 to TRBJ1-2; D remains ambiguous. The V and J ends lost 7 bases and 0 bases respectively, with 24 bases between them. Germline values: CDR1 MNHEY, CDR2 SVGEGT. This CDR3 is 18 amino acids long. Here the CDR3 DNA reads TGTGCCAGCACCGCGCCGGAAGGCTTAGATCGAACTAACTATGGCTACACCTTC. Protein product: CASTAPEGLDRTNYGYTF.

This clonotype showed up many times. V gene TRBV6-1 combines with J gene TRBJ1-5, with 11 bases that match TRBD1. Germline V lookup: CDR1 MNHNS, CDR2 SASEGT. V lost 8 bases, J lost 4 bases, and 7 bases stayed unmatched. This CDR3 contains 15 residues. In DNA, the CDR3 is TGTGCCAGCTACAGGGACAGGGGGGGGAATCAGCCCCAGCATTTT. Translating gives CASYRDRGGNQPQHF.

The J gene is TRBJ1-4, the V gene TRBV5-1, with a tentative D call TRBD1 (6 bases). This CDR3 is 16 amino acids long. V was trimmed by 4 bases and J by 2 bases, leaving 15 bases between them. CDR1 and CDR2 from the germline V gene are SGHRS and YFSETQ. The chain's CDR3 is CASSIQGGDTNEKLFF. CDR3 coding DNA: TGCGCCAGCAGCATACAGGGTGGGGATACTAATGAAAAACTGTTTTTT.

This clonotype was detected ten times or more. Here the CDR3 reads CASSIGAWQRINYGYTF. DNA of the CDR3: TGTGCCAGCAGCATCGGCGCTTGGCAGCGCATTAACTATGGCTACACCTTC. The chain couples TRBV7-2 to TRBJ1-2; D is uncertain. V was trimmed by 5 bases and J by 1 base, leaving 20 bases between them. Germline assignment: CDR1 SGHTA and CDR2 FQGNSA. This CDR3 region has 17 residues.

The chain carries TRBV5-1 and TRBJ2-5; TRBD1 agrees at 7 bases. Germline trimming cut 3 bases from V and 14 bases from J; bases unmatched to any gene: 13. This CDR3 spans 13 amino acids. Germline V gene data show CDR1 as SGHRS and CDR2 as YFSETQ. CDR3 region: CASSWVQGDPFYF. The CDR3 region has the DNA TGCGCCAGCAGCTGGGTGCAGGGGGACCCCTTTTACTTC.

Only a few counts were recorded for this clonotype. J is TRBJ2-1 and V is TRBV29-1; TRBD1 matches at 10 bases. Unmatched junction bases numbered 10, after V lost 7 bases and J lost 4 bases. Germline CDR1 reads SQVTM; CDR2 reads ANQGSEA. There are 15 residues in the CDR3. The CDR3 loop is CSASTGGEWYNEQFF. The CDR3 DNA reads as TGCAGCGCCTCGACAGGGGGCGAATGGTACAATGAGCAGTTCTTC.

The chain uses TRBV14 and TRBJ1-2; possibly TRBD1 for D (5 bases). Trimming took 4 bases from V and 1 from J, leaving 13 bases between them. The CDR3 has 15 residues. The germline V gene encodes CDR1 SGHDN and CDR2 FVKESK. For the CDR3, the DNA is TGTGCCAGCAGCCCTCTCGGGACCCTTAACTATGGCTACACCTTC. Translated: CASSPLGTLNYGYTF.

This clonotype has at least ten counts. CDR3 amino acids: CASKDRVRAEAFF. CDR3 coding DNA: TGTGCCAGCAAAGACAGGGTACGCGCTGAAGCTTTCTTT. The chain recombines TRBV27 with TRBJ1-1; 7 nucleotides agree with TRBD1. V dropped 7 bases and J dropped 6; count of bases not matched to a gene: 8. The germline gives CDR1 MNHEY, CDR2 SMNVEV (reference sequence). This CDR3 has 13 amino acids.

V gene TRBV6-2 or TRBV6-3 combines with J gene TRBJ1-5; 10 bases line up with TRBD1. The germline V gene has CDR1 MNHEY and CDR2 SVGEGT. The CDR3 covers 16 residues. V was clipped by 5 bases and J by 0 bases; unmatched bases: 4. This CDR3 is CASSRGQGNSNQPQHF. The CDR3 coding sequence is TGTGCCAGCAGTCGGGGACAGGGGAATAGCAATCAGCCCCAGCATTTT.

A few counts support this clonotype. This rearrangement joins TRBV7-6 to TRBJ1-1; TRBD1 aligns across 8 bases. CDR3 length equals 17 residues. Germline lookup yields CDR1 SGHVS and CDR2 FNYEAQ. V shed 5 bases and J 0 bases; nucleotides not matched to a gene: 11. The CDR3, as DNA: TGTGCCAGCAGCCTCCTAGGGCAGGGGGCGATGAACACTGAAGCTTTCTTT. Translation: CASSLLGQGAMNTEAFF.

The genes are TRBV20-1 and TRBJ2-2; 11 bases agree with TRBD2. CDR1 is DFQATT and CDR2 is SNEGSKA in the germline V gene (reference sequence). This CDR3 region has 19 residues. The V segment lost 1 base and the J segment 3 bases; nucleotides outside the gene matches: 13. The CDR3 is CSARVLLRSSGGDTGELFF. The CDR3 DNA reads as TGCAGTGCTAGAGTCCTCCTAAGGAGTAGCGGGGGGGACACCGGGGAGCTGTTTTTT.

The CDR3 protein is CASSQEGGYGYTF. CDR3 in DNA: TGTGCCAGCAGCCAAGAAGGGGGCTATGGCTACACCTTC. The chain uses TRBV3-1 and TRBJ1-2; tentative D call: TRBD1 (6 bases). Germline CDR1 LGHDT, CDR2 YNNKEL (reference sequence). V shed 0 bases and J shed 4 bases, with 6 bases lying between them. CDR3 length equals 13 residues.

The gene calls are TRBV4-2 and TRBJ1-2; TRBD1 matches 10 bases. Per germline, CDR1 LGHNA and CDR2 YNFKEQ. V shed 4 bases, J shed 7 bases, and the junction held 6 bases outside the gene matches. The CDR3 spans 14 residues. The DNA for the CDR3 is TGTGCCAGCAGCCCAGAGGACAGGGGGAGTGGCTACACCTTC. Translation: CASSPEDRGSGYTF.

In its sample, this clonotype was seen once. The junction differs from germline at one of its ends, possibly a read error. V is TRBV12-3 or TRBV12-4 and J is TRBJ2-4; 8 bases map to TRBD2. The length of the CDR3 is 16 residues. DNA for the CDR3: TGTGCAAGAAGTAGTCCGGGGGGGATAGAAAAAAAAATTCAGTACTTC. Translation: CARSSPGGIEKKIQYF.

This clonotype was detected ten times or more. The J gene is TRBJ2-5, the V gene TRBV29-1; perhaps D is TRBD1 or TRBD2 (6 bases each). V was clipped by 2 bases and J by 7 bases, with 17 bases between them. The CDR3 consists of 14 residues. The germline CDR1 and CDR2 sequences are SQVTM and ANQGSEA. Here the CDR3 reads CSVEWGALGGTQYF. CDR3 DNA: TGCAGCGTTGAATGGGGGGCGCTGGGGGGGACCCAGTACTTC.

The table lists this clonotype with a few counts. The chain couples TRBV7-2 to TRBJ2-5; 10 bases are a match to TRBD1. Germline V gene data show CDR1 as SGHTA and CDR2 as FQGNSA. This CDR3 spans 15 amino acids. Trimming cost V 5 bases and J 5 bases; bases outside gene matches: 8. CDR3 sequence (DNA): TGTGCCAGCAGCCCGAGCTGGACAGGGGGGGAGACCCAGTACTTC. Its protein is CASSPSWTGGETQYF.

This clonotype was seen only a few times. This chain uses TRBV10-3 with TRBJ2-7, with 7 positions matching TRBD1. The CDR3 contains 14 residues. V gave up 6 bases and J gave up 2 bases; unmatched junction bases: 7. Per the germline V gene, CDR1 is ENHRY and CDR2 is SYGVKD. CDR3 coding DNA: TGTGCCATCAGCGGGACAGCTATCGCCTACGAGCAGTACTTC. Translating it yields CAISGTAIAYEQYF.

This clonotype appeared many times. The V gene is TRBV25-1, the J gene TRBJ1-5; TRBD1 matches at 11 bases. V was clipped by 2 bases and J by 3 bases; unmatched bases: 6. This CDR3 has 17 residues. Germline V lookup: CDR1 MGHDK, CDR2 SYGVNS. The CDR3 nucleotides read TGTGCCAGCAGTGAAAGTCGGACAGGGGGCTTCAATCAGCCCCAGCATTTT. Residues: CASSESRTGGFNQPQHF.